Following are 32 T cell receptor beta chains from one sample sequenced in a study of monozygotic twins with inflammatory bowel disease. Each CDR3 protein gets one entry in TCRdb, which reprocessed the 5' RACE reads and gives no DNA. This sample's table has some 160,000 distinct CDR3 sequences. The sample comprised blood. The receptors stem from a human donor with ulcerative colitis or Crohn's disease, or a healthy co-twin of an affected twin (not recorded which).

This sequence joins TRBV20-1 and TRBJ1-5. The CDR3 extends over 13 amino acids. Germline CDR1 is DFQATT and CDR2 is SNEGSKA (reference sequence). The CDR3 spells CSATGKSGQPQHF.

This chain connects TRBV30 to TRBJ2-1. Germline V CDR1 and CDR2: GTSNPN, SVGIG (reference sequence). This CDR3 has 13 amino acids. This CDR3 is CAWSLLGSNEQFF.

The chain links TRBV7-2 to TRBJ2-7; TCRdb's D call of TRBD1 is untestable without DNA. This CDR3 has 15 residues. Germline CDR1 SGHTA, CDR2 FQGNSA. CDR3 protein: CASSLDRGFSYEQYF.

The gene calls are TRBV11-2 and TRBJ1-2. This CDR3 has 14 amino acids. The germline V gene has CDR1 SGHAT and CDR2 FQNNGV. The CDR3: CASTKTLTNYGYTF.

Here the CDR3 reads CSVGRRGETQYF. The genes are TRBV29-1 and TRBJ2-5; TCRdb proposes TRBD1, but this gene call is untestable without DNA. CDR1 is SQVTM and CDR2 is ANQGSEA in the germline V gene. The length of the CDR3 is 12 residues.

The chain combines TRBV5-1 with TRBJ2-5; the D call from TCRdb, TRBD1, cannot be confirmed without DNA. The CDR3 covers 18 residues. The germline V gene has CDR1 SGHRS and CDR2 YFSETQ. The CDR3 protein is CASSPGIVRQGRRETQYF.

The rearrangement links TRBV5-5 to TRBJ2-7; the TCRdb call, TRBD2, lacks DNA for checking. CDR3 size: 14 residues. Germline CDR1 SGHKS, CDR2 YYEKEE (reference sequence). The CDR3 reads CATSPLAGGDEQYF.

The chain employs TRBV13 and TRBJ1-2; TCRdb calls TRBD1, which cannot be checked without DNA. The CDR3 runs 15 residues. The germline V gene encodes CDR1 PRHDT and CDR2 FYEKMQ (reference sequence). The chain's CDR3 is CASSLWGGANYGYTF.

This chain connects TRBV14 to TRBJ2-7; as DNA is missing, the TRBD2 call by TCRdb cannot be tested. The length of the CDR3 is 15 residues. Germline V lookup: CDR1 SGHDN, CDR2 FVKESK. The chain's CDR3 is CASSRTTSGAYEQYF.

The chain uses TRBV5-1 and TRBJ2-1. The CDR3 is made up of 14 amino acids. Germline V gene data show CDR1 as SGHRS and CDR2 as YFSETQ. This chain's CDR3 is CASSLGSTVNEQFF.

The chain links TRBV7-6 to TRBJ2-5; the D call from TCRdb, TRBD1, cannot be confirmed without DNA. The CDR3 spans 17 residues. The germline V gene has CDR1 SGHVS and CDR2 FNYEAQ. CDR3: CASSLLSRTNRQETQYF.

The rearrangement uses TRBV5-1 and TRBJ2-1; TCRdb's D call of TRBD1 is untestable without DNA. Germline V gene lookup returns CDR1 SGHRS and CDR2 YFSETQ. The CDR3 runs to 13 residues. CDR3 protein: CASSSGGFHEQFF. The complete variable domain, with remaining parts taken from reference TRBV5-1 and TRBJ2-1, reads KAGVTQTPRYLIKTRGQQVTLSCSPISGHRSVSWYQQTPGQGLQFLFEYFSETQRNKGNFPGRFSGRQFSNSRSEMNVSTLELGDSALYLCASSSGGFHEQFFGPGTRLTVL.

V is TRBV6-5 and J is TRBJ1-5; TCRdb returns TRBD1, unconfirmable since there is no DNA. Germline loops: CDR1 MNHEY, CDR2 SVGAGI. The length of the CDR3 is 17 residues. CDR3 region: CASSYSRPSGGHQPQHF.

The chain uses TRBV4-2 and TRBJ2-1; TCRdb's D gene call, TRBD2, goes unchecked for lack of DNA. Per germline, CDR1 LGHNA and CDR2 YNFKEQ. CDR3 length: 14 residues. The CDR3 loop reads CASSQDRTSGEQFF.

CDR3: CASSQDILEVNYGYTF. This chain connects TRBV4-3 to TRBJ1-2. The CDR3 loop spans 16 amino acids. In germline, CDR1 is LGHNA, CDR2 YSLEER.

The chain is built from TRBV5-1 and TRBJ2-2; TCRdb gives TRBD1 as the D gene, but with no DNA this cannot be confirmed. The CDR3 sequence is 15 residues long. Per germline, CDR1 SGHRS and CDR2 YFSETQ. The CDR3: CASSLGQGASGELFF.

V is TRBV30 and J is TRBJ1-5. The CDR3 totals 13 residues. CDR1 is GTSNPN and CDR2 is SVGIG in the germline V gene (reference sequence). This CDR3 is CAWTEHSNQPQHF. Full variable domain (outside the CDR3, taken from reference TRBV30 and TRBJ1-5): SQTIHQWPATLVQPVGSPLSLECTVEGTSNPNLYWYRQAAGRGLQLLFYSVGIGQISSEVPQNLSASRPQDRQFILSSKKLLLSDSGFYLCAWTEHSNQPQHFGDGTRLSIL.

The chain joins TRBV5-1 to TRBJ1-4. CDR1 is SGHRS and CDR2 is YFSETQ in the germline V gene. The CDR3 runs to 13 residues. The CDR3 here is CASSSPANEKLFF.

This chain joins TRBV4-1 and TRBJ2-1. This CDR3 spans 15 amino acids. Germline V gives CDR1 MGHRA, CDR2 YSYEKL. The CDR3 sequence is CASRQTSSAYNEQFF.

The rearrangement uses TRBV24-1 and TRBJ2-2; the D gene TCRdb calls, TRBD2, cannot be checked with no DNA. The CDR3 extends over 13 amino acids. Germline CDR1 and CDR2: KGHDR and SFDVKD. This chain's CDR3 is CATSDGGIGELFF.

The V and J genes are TRBV5-6 and TRBJ2-7; there is no DNA to check the TCRdb D call of TRBD1. Germline CDR1 is SGHDT and CDR2 is YYEEEE. The CDR3 has 14 residues. This CDR3 is CASSFRGPPYEQYF. The entire variable domain, with the rest obtained from reference TRBV5-6 and TRBJ2-7, is as follows: DAGVTQSPTHLIKTRGQQVTLRCSPKSGHDTVSWYQQALGQGPQFIFQYYEEEERQRGNFPDRFSGHQFPNYSSELNVNALLLGDSALYLCASSFRGPPYEQYFGPGTRLTVT.

The chain couples TRBV15 to TRBJ2-2; without DNA, the TCRdb call of TRBD2 cannot be checked. The CDR3 runs 15 residues. The germline V gene has CDR1 LNHNV and CDR2 YYDKDF (reference sequence). CDR3 residues: CATSRLAGNTGELFF.

V is TRBV5-4 and J is TRBJ1-1. CDR1 and CDR2 from the germline V gene are SGHNT and YYREEE (reference sequence). The length of the CDR3 is 13 residues. The CDR3 sequence: CACEQSVNTEAFF.

V gene TRBV7-8 combines with J gene TRBJ2-1; no DNA is available, so the TRBD2 call from TCRdb remains unchecked. The germline gives CDR1 SGHVS, CDR2 FQNEAQ. There are 17 residues in the CDR3. CDR3 amino acids: CASSLAGRTLSYNEQFF.

V gene TRBV3-1 combines with J gene TRBJ2-5; as DNA is missing, the TRBD2 call by TCRdb cannot be tested. CDR1 LGHDT and CDR2 YNNKEL come from the germline V gene (reference sequence). The CDR3 has 17 amino acids. The CDR3 here is CASFAGTSGSWGETQYF.

J is TRBJ1-6 and V is TRBV7-2; TCRdb's D call, TRBD1, is unchecked because there is no DNA. Germline loops: CDR1 SGHTA, CDR2 FQGNSA. The CDR3 consists of 14 residues. CDR3 protein: CASRPRGTGSPLHF.

CDR3 protein: CASRPTSGNGGELFF. The J gene is TRBJ2-2, the V gene TRBV5-1; the D call from TCRdb, TRBD2, cannot be confirmed without DNA. CDR1 SGHRS and CDR2 YFSETQ come from the germline V gene. There are 15 residues in the CDR3. Using reference TRBV5-1 and TRBJ2-2 for the parts outside the CDR3, the full variable domain is KAGVTQTPRYLIKTRGQQVTLSCSPISGHRSVSWYQQTPGQGLQFLFEYFSETQRNKGNFPGRFSGRQFSNSRSEMNVSTLELGDSALYLCASRPTSGNGGELFFGEGSRLTVL.

The chain uses TRBV7-9 and TRBJ1-6; TCRdb names TRBD1, which stays unverified in the absence of DNA. Germline lookup yields CDR1 SEHNR and CDR2 FQNEAQ (reference sequence). The CDR3 is 13 amino acids. This CDR3 reads CASSHRGDSPLHF.

The V and J genes are TRBV9 and TRBJ1-1. CDR1 and CDR2 (germline): SGDLS, YYNGEE. The CDR3 has 12 amino acids. This chain's CDR3 is CASSRAQNEAFF.

The CDR3 loop reads CSAPDSYEQYF. The chain employs TRBV20-1 and TRBJ2-7; without DNA, the TCRdb call of TRBD1 cannot be checked. The CDR3 covers 11 residues. Germline V gene data show CDR1 as DFQATT and CDR2 as SNEGSKA (reference sequence).

This sequence joins TRBV4-1 and TRBJ2-1; the D call of TRBD1 rests on TCRdb alone, since no DNA is present to check it. The CDR3 loop spans 15 amino acids. Germline CDR1 reads MGHRA; CDR2 reads YSYEKL. The CDR3 protein is CASSPGQGFFNEQFF.

The chain employs TRBV7-9 and TRBJ1-4; with no DNA, the TCRdb D assignment of TRBD1 cannot be verified. CDR1 SEHNR and CDR2 FQNEAQ come from the germline V gene (reference sequence). The CDR3 sequence is 15 residues long. This chain's CDR3 is CASSPPRGLNEKLFF.